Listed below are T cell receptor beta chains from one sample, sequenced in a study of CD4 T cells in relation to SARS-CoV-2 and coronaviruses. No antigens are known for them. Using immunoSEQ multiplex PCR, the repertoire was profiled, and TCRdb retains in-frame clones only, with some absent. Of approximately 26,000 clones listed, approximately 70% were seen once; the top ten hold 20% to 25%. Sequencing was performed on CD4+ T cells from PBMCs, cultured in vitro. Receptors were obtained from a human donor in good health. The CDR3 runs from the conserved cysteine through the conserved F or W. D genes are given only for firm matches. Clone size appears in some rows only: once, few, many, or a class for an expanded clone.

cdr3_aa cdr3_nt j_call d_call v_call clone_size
CASSLVGGPSTDTQYF TGTGCCAGCAGCCTTGTAGGGGGGCCAAGCACAGATACGCAGTATTTT TRBJ2-3 NA TRBV6-2/TRBV6-3 NA
CASSVAPGNSGNTIYF TGTGCCAGCAGCGTAGCCCCCGGAAACTCTGGAAACACCATATATTTT TRBJ1-3 NA TRBV9 NA
CASSYSRDSIYEQYF TGTGCCAGCAGTTACTCGAGGGACAGCATATACGAGCAGTACTTC TRBJ2-7 TRBD1 TRBV6-5 once
CASSDSNYGYTF TGTGCCAGCAGTGACAGTAACTATGGCTACACCTTC TRBJ1-2 NA TRBV2 NA
CASSYSSGLRETQYF TGTGCCAGCAGTTACTCTAGCGGGCTAAGAGAGACCCAGTACTTC TRBJ2-5 TRBD2 TRBV6-5 NA
CASTPGTSGTGELFF TGTGCCAGCACCCCCGGGACTAGCGGGACCGGGGAGCTGTTTTTT TRBJ2-2 TRBD2 TRBV6-5 once
CASTAGTGVRAFF TGCGCCAGCACCGCCGGGACAGGGGTCCGAGCTTTCTTT TRBJ1-1 TRBD1 TRBV5-1 NA
CASGTGFTGELFF TGTGCCAGTGGGACAGGGTTCACCGGGGAGCTGTTTTTT TRBJ2-2 TRBD1 TRBV2 medium-sized
CASSHGLAINEQFF TGCGCCAGCAGCCACGGACTAGCGATCAATGAGCAGTTCTTC TRBJ2-1 TRBD2 TRBV4-1 NA
CASSQLDSRDLHF TGTGCCAGCAGCCAACTGGACAGTCGGGACCTCCACTTT TRBJ1-6 NA TRBV3-1/TRBV3-2 few
CASCPSTINEKLFF TGTGCCAGCTGCCCCTCGACGATAAATGAAAAACTGTTTTTT TRBJ1-4 NA TRBV28 NA